Following are 2 T cell receptor beta chains from one sample sequenced in a study of blood T cell repertoires in COVID-19. Clones were sequenced by immunoSEQ multiplex PCR, and TCRdb holds only the in-frame ones, with some missing. The sample carries fewer than 250,000 clones, roughly 88% recorded once. The material sequenced was peripheral blood. These receptors all come from a woman older than 75 with COVID-19, enrolled during active disease.

This chain links TRBV28 with TRBJ1-1, with D maybe TRBD1 (5 bases). CDR3 length: 14 residues. Per germline, CDR1 MDHEN and CDR2 SYDVKM. Trimming removed 2 bases from V and 3 bases from J, with 10 bases in between. CDR3 DNA: TGTGCCAGCAGTTTAACGGGGGATCACACTGAAGCTTTCTTT. Protein sequence: CASSLTGDHTEAFF.

Comment on this clone: Other DNA variants within this sample encode the same CDR3. The gene calls are TRBV2 and TRBJ1-1; 9 bases match TRBD1. Unmatched junction bases numbered 6, after V lost 6 bases and J lost 4 bases. The V gene's germline CDR1 is SNHLY and CDR2 FYNNEI. The CDR3 spans 14 residues. The CDR3 DNA is TGTGCCAGCAGCCTACAGGGGGCTGGCACTGAAGCTTTCTTT. It is translated as CASSLQGAGTEAFF.